This T cell receptor (beta chain) emerged from a study of CD8+ T cells in alopecia areata. The sequencing template was cDNA reverse transcribed from extracted RNA. Assay: immunoSEQ multiplex PCR; the TCRdb copy retains only in-frame clones and omits some. The repertoire has over 120,000 clones, nearly 55% of them found once; the top ten carry approximately 16%. Treatment described: oral pan-JAK inhibitor, 5-10 mg twice daily. The specimen comprised CD8+ T cells sorted from blood, sampled at week 4, from a patient treated with tofacitinib. The TCR was taken from a human donor with alopecia areata.

This CDR3 reads CASSLGGTQYF. For the CDR3, the DNA is TGTGCCAGCAGCTTGGGAGGGACCCAGTACTTC. The rearrangement links TRBV13 to TRBJ2-5, with D maybe TRBD2 (6 bases). The CDR3 sequence is 11 residues long. V lost 3 bases to trimming and J lost 7 bases, with 6 bases between them. Germline-derived CDR1 and CDR2 are PRHDT and FYEKMQ (reference sequence).